This TCR beta chain is drawn from a study of shared clonotypes between healthy human individuals (dated by TCRdb to 2020 to 2021). In terms of the full investigation: Three men and a couple of women, aged 18 to 49 years, made up the cohort. Different laboratories and diverse techniques were used to prepare libraries and sequence TCR repertoires, to increase sequencing depth and limit assay-specific biases. The study deeply sequenced blood TCR repertoires of about 5 healthy adults to estimate repertoire size and the extent of clonotype sharing between individuals. Each donor's leukapheresis produced roughly between roughly 0.9 and 8.9 billion PBMCs. For each donor, three plates each were used for CD4 naive and CD4 memory, two plates were used for CD8 naive, and one plate was used for CD8 memory. What the authors observed across the whole study: Based on pairwise subsampling, the degree of clonotype sharing among donors was expected to be affected by sequencing depth. Incomplete sequencing was indicated by rarefaction of sorted-subset datasets, despite the large sequencing depth. Sampling was restricted to blood, and TCR repertoires in tissues likely differ from the TCR repertoires found in blood. Compared with non-shared clonotypes, clonotypes shared by all four sorted-subset donors had higher generation probabilities. About 5% of naive CD4, around 3.6% of naive CD8, around 2.3% of memory CD4, and more than 0.35% of memory CD8 clonotypes were shared across four donors. The genetic and exposure-history diversity represented was limited by the small number of donors. Naive subsets generally had larger estimated clonotype richness than memory subsets did.

V is cut back by 0 bases and J by 2 bases, with 4 bases in the junction unmatched. The CDR3 covers 17 residues, taking in both the cysteine and the phenylalanine. Only CDR3 DNA is held: 51 bases, read in frame from base 1. For CDR1 and CDR2, the germline V gene lists SGHTS and YDEGEE. About this clone: The antigen it recognizes is unknown. No base quality information exists; no much larger clone differs at one position.

Using the deep immunoSEQ assay, TCR CDR3 regions were amplified from genomic DNA by multiplex PCR. Extracted genomic DNA from each cell subset was distributed evenly across all wells of several immunoSEQ 96-well plates, and each plate was treated as a replicate. Each replicate PCR for sorted subsets received about 220 ng genomic DNA, equal to 28,000 or so T cell genomes. The purified libraries were quantified using a Qubit 3.0 fluorometer, sized with a Bioanalyzer 2100, and then quantified again using the KAPA Library Quantification kit. Each immunoSEQ 96-well plate was sequenced on its own single-read 150-cycle Illumina NextSeq 550 flow cell. As for how the authors treated the data: Because the immunoSEQ output included only junctional sequences and no quality scores, the filtering could not be the same as the filtering used for full-length reads. To assign V/J genes and CDR3, sequences were annotated against IMGT germline references using PyIR, a Python wrapper for IgBLAST v1.9. Reads with weak V/J assignments (E-value above 1e-6), missing CDR3, stop codons, out-of-frame junctions, or ambiguous translated residues were removed. A V3J clonotype was defined by an identical inferred V gene, J gene, and CDR3 amino acid sequence. Percentage overlap between repertoires was calculated by dividing the number of shared unique clonotypes by the size of the smaller repertoire. Three approaches were used to assess repertoire richness: RTK rarefaction, the Chao1 estimator, and Recon v2.1 estimates of unobserved clonotypes. OLGA was used to compute generation probabilities for all TCRbeta clonotypes that the gDNA method yielded from a handful of donors. TCRdb stores this immuneACCESS table with in-frame sequences only. Part of the clones is absent; in the studies checked, under half of the shortfall reflects unresolved V genes, and no reason is known for the rest. The V and J calls and clone size come from that table; D and trimming were worked out from the DNA. This sample gives 900,000 to 1,200,000 clones in total; around 82% of them show up just once. The biggest ten clones account for 0.61% of the sample.

Healthy HIV-negative adults with no recently reported acute infections or vaccinations were included as donors. All donors were Caucasian adults living in Nashville, Tennessee, USA. CD4+ T cells were enriched by magnetic negative selection; naive cells were then positively selected on CD45RA, and the negative fraction formed the memory subset. Blood was obtained by leukapheresis, after which PBMCs were separated by Ficoll-Histopaque density gradient centrifugation and cryopreserved in liquid nitrogen vapor phase. Purity and quantity of every magnetically sorted T cell population were checked by analytical flow cytometry. From each sorted fraction, genomic DNA was isolated and quantified by UV absorbance on a Nanodrop 2000c.

This sequence uses TRBV5-8 and TRBJ2-2, with 10 junctional bases fitting TRBD2. The sample taken for sequencing was memory CD4+ T cells from PBMCs. The sample's cell subset or site label, in plain terms: CD45RA-negative fraction. This TCR was recovered from a man younger than 35 in good health. Some clones in this sample may be carry-over from other donors' samples. The CDR3 is CASSLELAGANTGELFF. The nucleotides are TGTGCCAGCAGCTTGGAGCTAGCGGGGGCAAACACCGGGGAGCTGTTTTTT.